This T cell receptor beta chain comes out of a study of blood T cells in healthy people across ages (dated by TCRdb to the mid-2010s). Describing the broader study: In model experiments, roughly one uniquely barcoded TCR beta cDNA molecule per two T cells was captured by template switching. The donors were split into four age groups: young (average 16 years), middle-aged (around 37), aged (roughly 68) and long-lived (approximately 89). Age-related changes in TCR beta repertoire diversity were measured in the study by deep sequencing normalized with unique cDNA molecular identifiers. Two additional independent replicas of 1 million unique cDNA reads from the same blood draw were analyzed for two donors (one aged 18 to 29 and one aged 80 or older). The paper as a whole reports these results and caveats: Estimates of total diversity from one million sequenced T cells were regarded as lower bounds and underestimates. Observed TCR beta diversity correlated strongly with the percentage of naive T cells measured by flow cytometry. Bulk unsorted PBMC profiling prevented conclusive comparison of naive and antigen-experienced compartments. Compared with the aged group, the long-lived group had more naive CD4+ T cells, fewer expanded clones and increased TCR diversity, a pattern suggesting age selection. Because the CMV infection status of the donors was unknown, age-related changes in expanded clonotypes may potentially have been confounded. As age increased, observed TCR beta diversity per million T cells dropped in a roughly linear way, and a significant reduction was already evident by age around 41.

Concerning this clonotype itself: Its antigen target is currently unknown. No much larger clonotype is one base removed from it; base qualities were not supplied.

Preparation of the library involved 5' RACE. Sequencing instrument: Illumina HiSeq 2500. A second PCR of roughly 6 to 12 cycles was run with a J-beta primer mix and a sample-barcoded 5' primer. A template-switch 5' adaptor carrying 12 random nucleotides introduced a unique molecular identifier onto each TCR beta cDNA molecule. Each sample yielded at least 3 million CDR3-containing paired-end reads. The Mint cDNA synthesis kit, primed by a TRBC-specific oligonucleotide, was used to synthesize first-strand cDNA from all RNA. After uracil-DNA glycosylase treatment, a first 18-cycle PCR used universal primers M1SS and BC2_uni_R on all cDNA. The paper's data handling went like this. Normalization of each sample was performed by random selection of 1 million high-quality reads, each carrying a distinct molecular identifier. Reads with shared molecular identifiers were discarded instead of being binned into consensus sequences. CDR3 identification, clonotype clustering and error correction used MiTCR with a Q25 quality threshold and the strictest error-elimination algorithm. Lower-bound total TCR beta diversity was estimated with a nonparametric unseen species model using Euler transformation. The public reads were reprocessed in TCRdb via fastp at Q25 and MiXCR, keeping in-frame beta chains. Identical CDR3 protein sequences are pooled into one entry, listed with their most common genes and DNA. TCRdb assigned the V and J calls; the authors' analysis was not used. The sample table shows some 850,000 distinct CDR3 sequences, and more than 25% are seen once. About 2.9% of the sample is taken by the ten largest.

Relative to germline, V is 5 bases shorter and J is 2 bases shorter, with 4 bases between their ends. The germline V gene yields SQVTM for CDR1 and ANQGSEA for CDR2. Counted from cysteine to phenylalanine, this CDR3 has 12 amino acids. The entry retains the CDR3 DNA only, 36 bases that are in frame from base 1. The donors were under 40 Caucasian individuals from Russia, aged roughly 6 to 100 years, who were systemically healthy. Roughly 9 milliliters of peripheral blood were drawn from each donor into EDTA-treated Vacutainer tubes. Ficoll-Paque density-gradient centrifugation was used to isolate PBMCs, with at least 7 million obtained per sample. Total RNA, at least 6 micrograms per sample, was extracted from PBMCs with Trizol reagent. The percentages of naive CD45RAhigh/CD27high T cells were determined by flow cytometry on a PBMC aliquot from every donor. In addition, the sample was reused for a study of T cells of mothers and their children. As described in the second report: Nine systemically healthy Caucasian individuals served as donors, namely three mothers together with their six children. cDNA synthesis used all of the extracted RNA, with around 1.4 ug of RNA in each 15 ul reaction. In the second PCR, sample barcodes and 2-4 random nucleotides were introduced via the M1S primer. Over 9 million TCR beta CDR3 reads came from each mother, compared with millions of reads from each child. In both related and unrelated pairs, thymic selection shapes the output of TCR recombination in a similar way, with inherited differences having only a minor effect. Normalized repertoire overlap was always found to be slightly, but never significantly, higher in related mother-child pairs than in unrelated mother-child pairs. With a sensitivity of approximately 100 clones per million clonotypes, no persistent microchimeric T cell clones were detected. Deep NGS was used in the study to compare the TCR beta repertoires of mothers and children and to look for features that separate related mother-child pairs from unrelated individuals. On average, the children were around 11 +/- 4 years old, while the mothers were approximately 41 +/- 4 years old. After adapter ligation was performed with NEBNext reagents, the libraries were sequenced on an Illumina HiSeq 2000 with 100+100 nt paired-end reads. Mother and child libraries were prepared a month apart and sequenced in separate runs to prevent cross-contamination. For each donor, somewhere between roughly 500,000 and 2,300,000 distinct TCR beta clonotypes were identified. Naive TCR beta clonotypes were estimated from low-frequency clonotypes matched to each donor's FACS-determined naive share, without sorting.

This clonotype was sampled from a boy aged 10-17 years in good health. The rearranged segments are TRBV29-1 and TRBJ2-6, with the identity of the D gene unclear. The specimen was blood. DNA sequence: TGCAGCGTTAGCCCTGGGGCCAACGTCCTGACTTTC. Its protein product is CSVSPGANVLTF.